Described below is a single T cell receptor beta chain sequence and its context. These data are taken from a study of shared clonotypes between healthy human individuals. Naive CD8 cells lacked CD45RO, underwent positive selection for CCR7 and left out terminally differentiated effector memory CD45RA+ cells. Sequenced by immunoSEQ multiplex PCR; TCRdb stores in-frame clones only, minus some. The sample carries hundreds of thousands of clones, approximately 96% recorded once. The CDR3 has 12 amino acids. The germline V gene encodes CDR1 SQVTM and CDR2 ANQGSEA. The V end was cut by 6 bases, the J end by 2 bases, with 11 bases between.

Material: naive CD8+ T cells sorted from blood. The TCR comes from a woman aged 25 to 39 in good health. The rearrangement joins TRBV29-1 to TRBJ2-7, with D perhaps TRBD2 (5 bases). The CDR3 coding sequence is TGCAGCGTAACGGTCGGGGCCTACGAGCAGTACTTC. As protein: CSVTVGAYEQYF.